These 9 T cell receptor beta chains originate from one sample sequenced in a study of blood T cell repertoires in COVID-19. Data came from immunoSEQ multiplex PCR; TCRdb stores just in-frame clones and leaves some out. The sample has more than 140,000 clones, roughly 88% seen once. Sequenced material: peripheral blood. These receptors all come from a woman aged 45-65 years in a cohort sampled during active or convalescent COVID-19.

The chain combines TRBV19 with TRBJ1-3; D remains ambiguous. V was shortened by 5 bases and J by 0 bases, with 11 bases between the two germline ends. Germline loops: CDR1 LNHDA, CDR2 SQIVND (reference sequence). The CDR3 is 15 amino acids. The CDR3 region has the DNA TGTGCCAGTAGTGCCCCGGGAAACTCTGGAAACACCATATATTTT. Translation: CASSAPGNSGNTIYF.

The chain carries TRBV4-3 and TRBJ2-3; D is undetermined. V lost 1 base, J lost 2 bases, and 10 bases lay in between. Germline CDR1 LGHNA, CDR2 YSLEER. The CDR3 sequence is 15 residues long. CDR3 in DNA: TGCGCCAGCAGCCAAGGAGGAAGGTACACAGATACGCAGTATTTT. This codes for CASSQGGRYTDTQYF.

The J gene is TRBJ2-2, the V gene TRBV4-3; unclear D gene. Trimming took off 6 bases at V and 3 bases at J, with 11 bases between the two ends. CDR3 length equals 14 residues. Germline loops: CDR1 LGHNA, CDR2 YSLEER. As DNA, the CDR3 is TGCGCCAGCAGTCCCTATTACGACACCGGGGAGCTGTTTTTT. This encodes CASSPYYDTGELFF.

CDR3 protein: CASSLSGGTTDTQYF. The CDR3, as DNA: TGTGCCAGCAGCCTTAGCGGGGGGACCACAGATACGCAGTATTTT. This chain connects TRBV7-9 to TRBJ2-3, with TRBD2 matching over 10 bases. Germline V gives CDR1 SEHNR, CDR2 FQNEAQ (reference sequence). With 5 bases clipped from V and 2 bases from J, the junction kept 4 bases outside the gene matches. The CDR3 is 15 amino acids.

The V and J genes are TRBV7-3 and TRBJ2-3; D is uncertain. V dropped 1 base and J dropped 2 bases, with 7 bases sitting between them. There are 14 residues in the CDR3. Germline V gene sequence: CDR1 SGHTA, CDR2 FQGTGA. The CDR3, as DNA: TGTGCCAGCAGCTTAAGCGGTTACACAGATACGCAGTATTTT. Its protein product is CASSLSGYTDTQYF.

The V gene is TRBV5-4, the J gene TRBJ1-2; 7 nucleotides match TRBD1. The CDR3 loop spans 13 amino acids. Germline V CDR1 and CDR2: SGHNT, YYREEE (reference sequence). J was trimmed by 3 bases and V by 2 bases; bases with no gene match: 1. DNA for the CDR3: TGTGCCAGCAGCTTAGACAGGGACTATGGCTACACCTTC. Translation: CASSLDRDYGYTF. Supplemented by reference TRBV5-4 and TRBJ1-2, the full variable domain reads ETGVTQSPTHLIKTRGQQVTLRCSSQSGHNTVSWYQQALGQGPQFIFQYYREEENGRGNFPPRFSGLQFPNYSSELNVNALELDDSALYLCASSLDRDYGYTFGSGTRLTVV.

The V gene is TRBV5-1, the J gene TRBJ2-3; tentatively, D is TRBD1 (6 bases). The ends were cut back, 6 bases at V and 3 bases at J, with 17 bases in the middle. CDR1 and CDR2 (germline): SGHRS, YFSETQ. The CDR3 is 15 residues long. CDR3 nucleotide sequence: TGCGCCAGCAACATACAGGGTTTTTGGACAGATACGCAGTATTTT. Its translation: CASNIQGFWTDTQYF.

This chain links TRBV14 with TRBJ2-5; 11 bases match TRBD2. After removal of 3 bases from V and 5 bases from J, the junction contained 5 bases not matched to a gene. Germline CDR1 SGHDN, CDR2 FVKESK. The CDR3 extends over 15 amino acids. CDR3 coding DNA: TGTGCCAGCAGCCACCTAGCGGGGGGTCGGGAGACCCAGTACTTC. This translates into CASSHLAGGRETQYF.

V and J are TRBV3-1 (or the pseudogene TRBV3-2) and TRBJ1-1; the match to TRBD1 covers 8 bases. Germline V gene sequence: CDR1 LGHDT, CDR2 YNNKEL (reference sequence). V was clipped by 1 base and J by 4 bases; unmatched bases: 2. The CDR3 is 14 amino acids. This CDR3 reads CASSQAGQATEAFF. CDR3 sequence (DNA): TGTGCCAGCAGCCAAGCGGGACAGGCCACTGAAGCTTTCTTT.